This T cell receptor (beta chain) is from a study of blood T cell repertoires in COVID-19. Study as a whole: Samples taken during acute and convalescent COVID-19 were collected in the United States, Italy and Spain. T cells, B-cell-depleted T cells, or PBMCs provided the cDNA or gDNA that served as material.

Authors' methods: The assay estimated nucleated cells by amplifying reference gene primers. Produced via immunoSEQ multiplex PCR; TCRdb's table is partial and in-frame only. The D gene and trimming were derived from the DNA, and the V and J assignments and clone size from that table. This sample yields 40,000 to 60,000 clones, of which approximately 87% are seen a single time; 2.1% belongs to the top ten. Recruited during active infection, patients (from Seattle) were subsequently followed longitudinally. This clonotype was sampled from a woman of 80 years or more with COVID-19, enrolled during active disease. The sequenced sample consisted of peripheral blood.

CDR3 sequence: CASSRGQGDYGYTF. Here the CDR3 DNA reads TGTGCCAGCAGTCGCGGACAGGGGGACTATGGCTACACCTTC. V gene TRBV6-6 combines with J gene TRBJ1-2, with 10 bases that match TRBD1. J gave up 3 bases and V 5 bases, and 3 bases lay outside the gene matches. The CDR3 is 14 amino acids. Per the germline V gene, CDR1 is MNHNY and CDR2 is SVGAGI (reference sequence).